Listed below are T cell receptor beta chains from one sample, sequenced in a study of blood T cell repertoires in COVID-19. Data came from immunoSEQ multiplex PCR; TCRdb stores just in-frame clones and leaves some out. The sample records over 150,000 clones, 80% to 90% being singletons. The sample consisted of peripheral blood. The receptors come from a woman in her 70s who had recovered from COVID-19. CDR3s leave out the opening cysteine and the closing phenylalanine or tryptophan. The size entry is marked missing in some rows and otherwise reads once, few, many or a size class.

cdr3_aa	v_call	j_call	clone_size
ASSLGGVEDTIY	TRBV5-4	TRBJ1-3	.
ASSGSGREKLF	TRBV9	TRBJ1-4	.
ASRGRQANTGELF	TRBV19	TRBJ2-2	.
ASSLQFTNTEAF	TRBV16	TRBJ1-1	.
ASSLRPFYQGTQY	TRBV7-6	TRBJ2-3	.
ASSSPRGPVYGYT	TRBV7-9	TRBJ1-2	.
ASSLEDTAYEQY	TRBV7-6	TRBJ2-7	.
AWSPDRVGEKLF	TRBV30	TRBJ1-4	.
ASSSAVVWDRVEQY	TRBV6-5	TRBJ2-7	.
ASSPDRGIHNEQF	TRBV5-4	TRBJ2-1	.
ASSVGGPQF	TRBV9	TRBJ2-1	.
ASTMMGGTGELF	TRBV4-2	TRBJ2-2	few
ASSIRGDSSGANVLT	TRBV18	TRBJ2-6	.
ASSPPSRGGADTQY	TRBV4-1	TRBJ2-3	.
AAGRDSYNSPLH	TRBV10-3	TRBJ1-6	.
SARLVYEQY	TRBV20-1	TRBJ2-7	.
ASSQARGAVYEQY	TRBV4-1	TRBJ2-7	.
ASSQQGRPYNEQF	TRBV4-1	TRBJ2-1	.
ASSLDPGAGAPPEQY	TRBV5-1	TRBJ2-7	.
ASSPPLAGLTDTQY	TRBV18	TRBJ2-3	.
ASSQVGLAGGWEQF	TRBV4-1	TRBJ2-1	.
AISPPSSYNEQF	TRBV10-3	TRBJ2-1	.
ASSGTEGTSGHEGTDTQY	TRBV6-2/TRBV6-3	TRBJ2-3	.
ASSPGQLRYEQY	TRBV5-1	TRBJ2-7	.
ASTGEGTAYEQY	TRBV28	TRBJ2-7	.
ATGQGAYEQY	TRBV2	TRBJ2-7	.
ASSPRDTGWGETQY	TRBV9	TRBJ2-5	once
ASLAGPEQY	TRBV2	TRBJ2-7	.
ASARGIGEKLF	TRBV3-1/TRBV3-2	TRBJ1-4	.
ASRPLDRVDTIY	TRBV6-6	TRBJ1-3	few
ASSPGTGDNQPQH	TRBV7-9	TRBJ1-5	.
ASSSKPRGRYEQY	TRBV5-1	TRBJ2-7	.
ASSPTGSIEQPQH	TRBV9	TRBJ1-5	.
ASSLSGSGATNEKLF	TRBV7-6	TRBJ1-4	.
ASSLGQGGQPQH	TRBV2	TRBJ1-5	.
ASSIGVAGRGDTQY	TRBV19	TRBJ2-3	.
SASGGADIQY	TRBV29-1	TRBJ2-4	.